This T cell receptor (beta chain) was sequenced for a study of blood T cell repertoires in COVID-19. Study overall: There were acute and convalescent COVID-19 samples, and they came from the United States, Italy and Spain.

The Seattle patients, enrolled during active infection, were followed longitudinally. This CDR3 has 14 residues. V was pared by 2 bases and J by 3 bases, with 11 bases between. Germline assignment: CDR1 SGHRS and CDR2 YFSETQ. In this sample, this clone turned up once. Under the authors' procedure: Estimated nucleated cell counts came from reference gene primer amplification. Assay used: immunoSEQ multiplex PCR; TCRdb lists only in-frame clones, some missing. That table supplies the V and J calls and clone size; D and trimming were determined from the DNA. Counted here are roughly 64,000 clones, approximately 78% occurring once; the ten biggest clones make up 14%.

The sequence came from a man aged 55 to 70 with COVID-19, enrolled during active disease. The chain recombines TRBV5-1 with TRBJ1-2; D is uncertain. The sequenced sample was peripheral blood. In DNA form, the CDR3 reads TGCGCCAGCAGCTTTATGACAACCGACTATGGCTACACCTTC. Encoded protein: CASSFMTTDYGYTF. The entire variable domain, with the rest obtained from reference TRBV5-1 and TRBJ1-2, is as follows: KAGVTQTPRYLIKTRGQQVTLSCSPISGHRSVSWYQQTPGQGLQFLFEYFSETQRNKGNFPGRFSGRQFSNSRSEMNVSTLELGDSALYLCASSFMTTDYGYTFGSGTRLTVV.